Included here is one T cell receptor beta chain sequence, with context. This CDR3 region has 14 residues. With V trimmed by 4 bases and J by 6 bases, 8 bases remained unmatched. CDR1 is LNHDA and CDR2 is SQIVND in the germline V gene (reference sequence). This entry belongs to a study of blood T cell repertoires in COVID-19. Assay used: immunoSEQ multiplex PCR; TCRdb lists only in-frame clones, some missing. The sample shows 300,000 or so clones, 80% to 90% of them seen only once. The chain is built from TRBV19 and TRBJ1-1; 7 bases map to TRBD1. Sequencing was performed on PBMCs or T cells enriched from blood (not recorded which). This receptor was obtained from a woman between 40 and 55 years old with acute COVID-19. DNA of the CDR3: TGTGCCAGTAGTACCCCGAGGGGGCGGGCTGAAGCTTTCTTT. Translation gives CASSTPRGRAEAFF.